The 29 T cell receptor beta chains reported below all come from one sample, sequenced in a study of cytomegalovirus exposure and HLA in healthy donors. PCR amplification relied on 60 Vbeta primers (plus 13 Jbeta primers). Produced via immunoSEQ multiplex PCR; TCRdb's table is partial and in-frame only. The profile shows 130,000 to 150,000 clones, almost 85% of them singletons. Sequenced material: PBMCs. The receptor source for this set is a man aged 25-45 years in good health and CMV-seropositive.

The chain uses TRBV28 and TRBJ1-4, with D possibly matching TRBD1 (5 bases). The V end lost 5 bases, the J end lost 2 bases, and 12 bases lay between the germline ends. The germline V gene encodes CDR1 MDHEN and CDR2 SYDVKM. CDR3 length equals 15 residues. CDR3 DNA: TGTGCCAGCAGTCCAACAGGATCGACTAATGAAAAACTGTTTTTT. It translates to CASSPTGSTNEKLFF. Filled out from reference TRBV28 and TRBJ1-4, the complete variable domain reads DVKVTQSSRYLVKRTGEKVFLECVQDMDHENMFWYRQDPGLGLRLIYFSYDVKMKEKGDIPEGYSVSREKKERFSLILESASTNQTSMYLCASSPTGSTNEKLFFGSGTQLSVL.

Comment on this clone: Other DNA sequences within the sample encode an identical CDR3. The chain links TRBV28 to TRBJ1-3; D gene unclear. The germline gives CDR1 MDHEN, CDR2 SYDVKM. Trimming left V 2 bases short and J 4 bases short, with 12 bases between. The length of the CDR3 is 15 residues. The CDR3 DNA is TGTGCCAGCAGTTTAAGTACGGGATCCGGAAACACCATATATTTT. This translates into CASSLSTGSGNTIYF.

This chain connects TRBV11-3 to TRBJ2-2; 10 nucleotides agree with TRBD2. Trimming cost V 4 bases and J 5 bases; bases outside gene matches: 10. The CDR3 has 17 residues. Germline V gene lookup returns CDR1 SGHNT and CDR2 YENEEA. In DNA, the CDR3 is TGTGCCAGCAGCTCCCCTGGCAGCGGGGGGGGAACCGGGGAGCTGTTTTTT. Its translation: CASSSPGSGGGTGELFF.

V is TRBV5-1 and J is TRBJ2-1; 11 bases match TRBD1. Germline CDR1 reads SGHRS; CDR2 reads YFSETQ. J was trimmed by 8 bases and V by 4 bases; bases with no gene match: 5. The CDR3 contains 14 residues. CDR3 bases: TGCGCCAGCAGCCCCGGACAGGGGGCGGATGAGCAGTTCTTC. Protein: CASSPGQGADEQFF. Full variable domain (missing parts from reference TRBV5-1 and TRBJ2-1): KAGVTQTPRYLIKTRGQQVTLSCSPISGHRSVSWYQQTPGQGLQFLFEYFSETQRNKGNFPGRFSGRQFSNSRSEMNVSTLELGDSALYLCASSPGQGADEQFFGPGTRLTVL.

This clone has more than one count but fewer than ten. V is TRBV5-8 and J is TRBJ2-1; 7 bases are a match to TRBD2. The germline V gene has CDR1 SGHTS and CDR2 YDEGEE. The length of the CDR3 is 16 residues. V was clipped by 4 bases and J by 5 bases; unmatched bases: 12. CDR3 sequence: CASSPLVGGKDNEQFF. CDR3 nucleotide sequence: TGTGCCAGCAGCCCGCTCGTCGGGGGGAAGGACAATGAGCAGTTCTTC.

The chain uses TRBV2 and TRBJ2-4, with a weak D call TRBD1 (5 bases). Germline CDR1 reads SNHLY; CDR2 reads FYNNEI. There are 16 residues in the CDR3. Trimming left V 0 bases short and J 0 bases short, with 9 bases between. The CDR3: CASSEARGLAKNIQYF. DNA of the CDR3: TGTGCCAGCAGTGAAGCTAGGGGTCTAGCCAAAAACATTCAGTACTTC.

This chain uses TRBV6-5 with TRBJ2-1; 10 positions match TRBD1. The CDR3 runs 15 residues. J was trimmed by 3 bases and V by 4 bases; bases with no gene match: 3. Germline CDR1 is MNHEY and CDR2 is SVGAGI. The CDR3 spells CASSSDRGLYNEQFF. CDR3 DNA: TGTGCCAGCAGTTCCGACAGGGGGCTCTACAATGAGCAGTTCTTC.

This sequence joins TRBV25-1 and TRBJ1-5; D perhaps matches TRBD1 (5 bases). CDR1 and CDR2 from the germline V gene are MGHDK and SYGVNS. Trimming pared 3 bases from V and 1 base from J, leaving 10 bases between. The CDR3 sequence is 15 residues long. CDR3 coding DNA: TGTGCCAGCAGTGATGGCGGGGCGAGCAATCAGCCCCAGCATTTT. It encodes CASSDGGASNQPQHF.

CDR3 sequence (DNA): TGTGCCAGCAGAATGGTTCTAACGAACACCGGGGAGCTGTTTTTT. As protein: CASRMVLTNTGELFF. This chain connects TRBV6-5 to TRBJ2-2; D uncertain. Germline loops: CDR1 MNHEY, CDR2 SVGAGI. Trimming shortened V by 6 bases and J by 0 bases, and 11 bases separated the two germline ends. The CDR3 totals 15 residues.

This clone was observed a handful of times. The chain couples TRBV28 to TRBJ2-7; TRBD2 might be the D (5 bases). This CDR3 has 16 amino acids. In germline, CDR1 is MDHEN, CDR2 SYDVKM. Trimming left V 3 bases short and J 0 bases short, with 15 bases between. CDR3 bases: TGTGCCAGCAGTTTTGCGGGCAGTACAACCTCCTACGAGCAGTACTTC. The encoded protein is CASSFAGSTTSYEQYF.

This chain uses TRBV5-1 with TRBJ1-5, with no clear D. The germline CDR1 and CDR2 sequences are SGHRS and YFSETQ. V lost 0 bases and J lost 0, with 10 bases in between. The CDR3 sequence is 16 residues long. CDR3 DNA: TGCGCCAGCAGCTTGGGAGGGTCTAATAGCAATCAGCCCCAGCATTTT. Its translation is CASSLGGSNSNQPQHF.

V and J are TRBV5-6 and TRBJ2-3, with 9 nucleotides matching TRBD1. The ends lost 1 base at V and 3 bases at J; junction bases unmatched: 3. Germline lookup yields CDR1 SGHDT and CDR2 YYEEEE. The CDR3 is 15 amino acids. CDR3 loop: CASSLTGGATDTQYF. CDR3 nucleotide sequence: TGTGCCAGCAGCTTGACAGGGGGCGCGACAGATACGCAGTATTTT. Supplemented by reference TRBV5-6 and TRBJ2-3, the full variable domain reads DAGVTQSPTHLIKTRGQQVTLRCSPKSGHDTVSWYQQALGQGPQFIFQYYEEEERQRGNFPDRFSGHQFPNYSSELNVNALLLGDSALYLCASSLTGGATDTQYFGPGTRLTVL.

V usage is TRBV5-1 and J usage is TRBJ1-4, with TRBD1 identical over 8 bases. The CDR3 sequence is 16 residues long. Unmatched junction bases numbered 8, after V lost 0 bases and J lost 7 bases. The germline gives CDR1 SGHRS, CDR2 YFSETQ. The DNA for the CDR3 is TGCGCCAGCAGCTTGGGGACAGGGATGTTAGGTGAAAAACTGTTTTTT. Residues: CASSLGTGMLGEKLFF.

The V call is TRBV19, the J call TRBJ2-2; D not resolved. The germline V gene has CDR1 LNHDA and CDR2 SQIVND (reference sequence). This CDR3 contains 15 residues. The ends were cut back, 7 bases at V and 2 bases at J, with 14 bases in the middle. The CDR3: CASNQRSPNTGELFF. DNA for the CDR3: TGTGCCAGTAATCAAAGGAGTCCTAACACCGGGGAGCTGTTTTTT.

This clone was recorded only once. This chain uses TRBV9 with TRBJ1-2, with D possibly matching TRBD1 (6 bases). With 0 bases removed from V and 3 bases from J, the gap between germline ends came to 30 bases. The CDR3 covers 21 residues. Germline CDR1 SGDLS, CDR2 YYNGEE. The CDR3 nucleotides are TGTGCCAGCAGCGTAGAGGACAGCGAGATAGAAGTCTCAAAGAGGGACTATGGCTACACCTTC. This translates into CASSVEDSEIEVSKRDYGYTF.

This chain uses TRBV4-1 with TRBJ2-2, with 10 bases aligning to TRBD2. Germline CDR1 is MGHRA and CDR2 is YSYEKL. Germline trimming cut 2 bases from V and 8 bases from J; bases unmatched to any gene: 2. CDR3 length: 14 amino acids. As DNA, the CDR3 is TGCGCCAGCAGCCAACCGGGACTAGCGGGGGAGCTGTTTTTT. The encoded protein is CASSQPGLAGELFF.

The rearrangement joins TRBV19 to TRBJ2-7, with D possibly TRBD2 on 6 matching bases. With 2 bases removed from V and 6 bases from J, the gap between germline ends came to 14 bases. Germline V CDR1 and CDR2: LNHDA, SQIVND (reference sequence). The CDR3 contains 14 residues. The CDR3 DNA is TGTGCCAGTAGTATACGGCGGGATGGGTCCGAGCAGTACTTC. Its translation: CASSIRRDGSEQYF.

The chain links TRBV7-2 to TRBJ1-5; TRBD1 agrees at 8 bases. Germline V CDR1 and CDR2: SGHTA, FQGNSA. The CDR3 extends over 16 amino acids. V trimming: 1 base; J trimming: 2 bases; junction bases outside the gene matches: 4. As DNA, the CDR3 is TGTGCCAGCAGCTTAGTAGGGACAGGCGGCAATCAGCCCCAGCATTTT. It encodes CASSLVGTGGNQPQHF.

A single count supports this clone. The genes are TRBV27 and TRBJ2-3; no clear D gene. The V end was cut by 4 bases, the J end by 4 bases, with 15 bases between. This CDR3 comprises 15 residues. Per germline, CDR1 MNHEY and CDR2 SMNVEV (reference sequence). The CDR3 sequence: CASSSPMLAPDTQYF. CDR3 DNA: TGTGCCAGCAGTTCGCCCATGCTCGCGCCAGATACGCAGTATTTT.

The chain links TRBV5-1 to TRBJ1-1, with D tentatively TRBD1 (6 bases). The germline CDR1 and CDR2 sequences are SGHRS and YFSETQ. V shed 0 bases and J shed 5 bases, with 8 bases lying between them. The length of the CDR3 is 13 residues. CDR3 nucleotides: TGCGCCAGCAGCTTGGATACAGGGACTGAAGCTTTCTTT. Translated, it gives CASSLDTGTEAFF.

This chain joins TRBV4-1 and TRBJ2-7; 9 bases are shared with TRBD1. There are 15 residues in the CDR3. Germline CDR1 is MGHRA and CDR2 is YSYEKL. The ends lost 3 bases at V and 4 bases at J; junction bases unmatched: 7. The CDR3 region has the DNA TGCGCCAGCAGCCACCCGGGACAGGGCTTGTACGAGCAGTACTTC. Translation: CASSHPGQGLYEQYF.

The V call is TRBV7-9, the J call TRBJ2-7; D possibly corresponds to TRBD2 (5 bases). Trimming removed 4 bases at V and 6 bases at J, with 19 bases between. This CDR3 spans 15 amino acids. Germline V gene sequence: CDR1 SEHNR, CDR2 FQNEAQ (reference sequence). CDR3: CASSSYGEYGGEQYF. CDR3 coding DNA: TGTGCCAGCAGCTCCTACGGGGAGTATGGTGGCGAGCAGTACTTC.

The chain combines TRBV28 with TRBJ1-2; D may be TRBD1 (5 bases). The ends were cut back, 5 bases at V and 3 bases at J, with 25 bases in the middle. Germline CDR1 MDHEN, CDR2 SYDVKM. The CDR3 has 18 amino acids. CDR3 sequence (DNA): TGTGCCAGCAGTCCCTATTTGGGGGGTGGTAGAAACTACTATGGCTACACCTTC. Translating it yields CASSPYLGGGRNYYGYTF.

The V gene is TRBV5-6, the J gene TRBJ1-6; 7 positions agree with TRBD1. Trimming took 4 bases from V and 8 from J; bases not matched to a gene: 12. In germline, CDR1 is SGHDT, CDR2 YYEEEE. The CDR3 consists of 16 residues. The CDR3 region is CASSGFWQGGDSPLHF. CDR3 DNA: TGTGCCAGCAGCGGGTTTTGGCAGGGGGGTGATTCACCCCTCCACTTT.

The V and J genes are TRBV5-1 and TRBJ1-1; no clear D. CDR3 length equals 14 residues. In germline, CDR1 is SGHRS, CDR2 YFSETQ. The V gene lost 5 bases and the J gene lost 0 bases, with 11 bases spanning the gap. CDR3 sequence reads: CASRTADLNTEAFF. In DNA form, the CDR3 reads TGCGCCAGCAGAACGGCGGATCTGAACACTGAAGCTTTCTTT.

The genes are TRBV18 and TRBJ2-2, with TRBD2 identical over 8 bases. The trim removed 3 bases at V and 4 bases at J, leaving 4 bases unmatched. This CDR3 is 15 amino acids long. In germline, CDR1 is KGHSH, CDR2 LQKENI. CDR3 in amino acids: CASSPPGRGTGELFF. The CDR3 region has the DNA TGTGCCAGCTCACCTCCCGGGAGGGGCACCGGGGAGCTGTTTTTT.

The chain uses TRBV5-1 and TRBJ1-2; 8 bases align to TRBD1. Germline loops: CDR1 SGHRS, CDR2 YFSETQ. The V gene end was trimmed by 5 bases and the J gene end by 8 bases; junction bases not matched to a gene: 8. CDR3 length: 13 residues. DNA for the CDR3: TGCGCCAGCAGGTGGGGACAGGCGTCCGGCTACACCTTC. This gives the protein CASRWGQASGYTF.

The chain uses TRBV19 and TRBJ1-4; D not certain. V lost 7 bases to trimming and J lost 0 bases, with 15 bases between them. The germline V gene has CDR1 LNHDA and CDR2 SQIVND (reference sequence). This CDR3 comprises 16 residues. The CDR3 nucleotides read TGTGCCAGTACCCCGGAGGCTGGCCCAACTAATGAAAAACTGTTTTTT. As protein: CASTPEAGPTNEKLFF.

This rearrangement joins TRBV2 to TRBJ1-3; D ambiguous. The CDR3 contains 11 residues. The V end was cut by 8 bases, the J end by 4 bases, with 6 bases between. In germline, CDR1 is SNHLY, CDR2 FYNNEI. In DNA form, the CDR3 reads TGTGCCAGCGTACAGGGAAACACCATATATTTT. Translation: CASVQGNTIYF.